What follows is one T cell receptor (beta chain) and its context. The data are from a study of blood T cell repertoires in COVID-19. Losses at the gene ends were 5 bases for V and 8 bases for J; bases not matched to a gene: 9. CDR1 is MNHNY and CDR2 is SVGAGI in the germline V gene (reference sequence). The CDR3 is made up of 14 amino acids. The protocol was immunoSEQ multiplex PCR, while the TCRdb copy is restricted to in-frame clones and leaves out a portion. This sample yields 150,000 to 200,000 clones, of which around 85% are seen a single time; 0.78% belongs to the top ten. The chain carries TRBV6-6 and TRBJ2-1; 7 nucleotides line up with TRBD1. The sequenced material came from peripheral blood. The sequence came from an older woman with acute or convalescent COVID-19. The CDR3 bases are TGTGCCAGCAGTCCAAGACAGGGAAGGGATGAGCAGTTCTTC. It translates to CASSPRQGRDEQFF.